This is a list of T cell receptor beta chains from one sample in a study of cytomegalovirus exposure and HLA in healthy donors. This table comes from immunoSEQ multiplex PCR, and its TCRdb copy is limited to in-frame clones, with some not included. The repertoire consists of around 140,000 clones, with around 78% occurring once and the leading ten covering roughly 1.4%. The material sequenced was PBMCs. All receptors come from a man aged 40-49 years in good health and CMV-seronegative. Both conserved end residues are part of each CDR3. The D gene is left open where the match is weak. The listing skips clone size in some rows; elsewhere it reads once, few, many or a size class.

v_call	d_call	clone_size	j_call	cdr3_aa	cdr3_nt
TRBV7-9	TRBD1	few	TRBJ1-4	CASSRTGFGEKLFF	TGTGCCAGCAGCAGGACAGGGTTCGGGGAAAAACTGTTTTTT
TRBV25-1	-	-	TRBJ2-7	CASSESGTPLNYEQYF	TGTGCCAGCAGTGAGTCCGGGACACCACTTAACTACGAGCAGTACTTC
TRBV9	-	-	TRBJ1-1	CASSPSAGEAFF	TGTGCCAGCAGCCCTTCGGCGGGGGAAGCTTTCTTT
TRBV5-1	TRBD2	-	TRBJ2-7	CASGMAGASYEQYF	TGCGCCAGCGGGATGGCGGGAGCCTCCTACGAGCAGTACTTC
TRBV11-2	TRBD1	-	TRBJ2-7	CASSPGQGVKEQYF	TGTGCCAGCAGCCCGGGACAGGGGGTTAAAGAGCAGTACTTC
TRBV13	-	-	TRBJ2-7	CASSSPHRGAIDEQYF	TGTGCCAGCAGCTCCCCCCACCGCGGGGCTATCGACGAGCAGTACTTC
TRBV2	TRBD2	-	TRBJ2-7	CASSPYSGGYEQYF	TGTGCCAGCAGTCCCTATAGCGGGGGCTACGAGCAGTACTTC
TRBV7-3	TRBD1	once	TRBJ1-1	CASSPLTGGTEAFF	TGTGCCAGCAGCCCCCTGACAGGGGGGACTGAAGCTTTCTTT
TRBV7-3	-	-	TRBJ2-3	CASSPQDWTDTQYF	TGTGCCAGCAGCCCCCAGGACTGGACAGATACGCAGTATTTT
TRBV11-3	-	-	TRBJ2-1	CASSSHTGAYNEQFF	TGTGCCAGCAGCTCCCATACCGGGGCCTACAATGAGCAGTTCTTC
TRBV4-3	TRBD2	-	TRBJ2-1	CASSQEIGLAGNNEQFF	TGCGCCAGCAGCCAAGAGATCGGACTAGCGGGGAACAATGAGCAGTTCTTC
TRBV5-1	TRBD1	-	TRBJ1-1	CASSVAGGMNTEAFF	TGCGCCAGCAGCGTGGCAGGGGGCATGAACACTGAAGCTTTCTTT
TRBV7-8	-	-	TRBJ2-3	CASSMEGRAGTDTQYF	TGTGCCAGCAGTATGGAGGGCAGGGCCGGCACAGATACGCAGTATTTT
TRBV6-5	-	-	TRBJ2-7	CASSYGGSNYEQYF	TGTGCCAGCAGTTACGGGGGGTCGAACTACGAGCAGTACTTC
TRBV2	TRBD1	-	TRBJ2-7	CASRLDRPSSYEQYF	TGTGCCAGCAGACTGGACAGGCCGAGCTCCTACGAGCAGTACTTC
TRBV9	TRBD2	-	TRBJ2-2	CASSDSGRSTGELFF	TGTGCCAGCAGCGATAGCGGGAGGAGCACCGGGGAGCTGTTTTTT
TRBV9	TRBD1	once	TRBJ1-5	CASSVVWDRGRQPQHF	TGTGCCAGCAGCGTAGTTTGGGACAGGGGCCGGCAGCCCCAGCATTTT
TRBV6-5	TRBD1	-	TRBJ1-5	CASSTGVSNQPQHF	TGTGCCAGCAGTACAGGGGTAAGCAATCAGCCCCAGCATTTT
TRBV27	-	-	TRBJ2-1	CASSPRGFGEQFF	TGTGCCAGCAGTCCCCGAGGTTTTGGTGAGCAGTTCTTC
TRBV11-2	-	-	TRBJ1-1	CASSLESSNTEAFF	TGTGCCAGCAGCTTAGAAAGCTCCAACACTGAAGCTTTCTTT
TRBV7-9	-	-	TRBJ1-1	CASSSSGVEAFF	TGTGCCAGCAGCTCAAGCGGGGTAGAAGCTTTCTTT
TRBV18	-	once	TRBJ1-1	CASSSGAPYAEAFF	TGTGCCAGCTCGTCAGGGGCCCCCTACGCTGAAGCTTTCTTT
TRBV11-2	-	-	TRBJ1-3	CASRRPAGGGTIYF	TGTGCCAGCAGACGCCCGGCGGGGGGCGGCACCATATATTTT
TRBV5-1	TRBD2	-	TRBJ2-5	CASRRGGQETQYF	TGCGCCAGCAGGCGGGGGGGCCAAGAGACCCAGTACTTC
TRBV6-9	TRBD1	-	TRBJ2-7	CASSSSGTGGRGEQYF	TGTGCCAGCAGCAGTTCCGGGACAGGAGGCCGAGGCGAGCAGTACTTC
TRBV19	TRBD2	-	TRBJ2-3	CASSISSGGNTDTQYF	TGTGCCAGTAGTATATCCAGCGGGGGGAACACAGATACGCAGTATTTT
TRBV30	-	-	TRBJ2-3	CAWTSLQSTDTQYF	TGTGCCTGGACTAGCCTCCAAAGCACAGATACGCAGTATTTT
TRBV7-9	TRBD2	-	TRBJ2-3	CASSPSGGSLQSTDTQYF	TGTGCCAGCAGCCCGAGCGGGGGATCCTTGCAAAGCACAGATACGCAGTATTTT
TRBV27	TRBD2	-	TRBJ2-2	CASSLAGRYGGELFF	TGTGCCAGCAGCCTAGCGGGGAGATACGGCGGGGAGCTGTTTTTT
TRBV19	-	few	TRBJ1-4	CASRDMGQINEKLFF	TGTGCCAGTAGAGACATGGGTCAGATTAATGAAAAACTGTTTTTT
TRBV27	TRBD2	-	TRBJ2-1	CASMGTSGSNEQFF	TGTGCCAGCATGGGGACTAGCGGGAGCAATGAGCAGTTCTTC